Each of the 9 T cell receptor beta chains below was sequenced from the same sample in a study of cytomegalovirus exposure and HLA in healthy donors. The PCR contained 60 Vbeta and 13 Jbeta primers. Sequencing used immunoSEQ multiplex PCR; TCRdb keeps in-frame clones, though not all of them. The repertoire holds about 130,000 clones, with about 76% as singletons. The material sequenced was PBMCs. The receptors come from a man younger than 35 in good health and CMV-seronegative.

The chain uses TRBV25-1 and TRBJ2-7, with TRBD1 as a possible D gene (5 bases). This CDR3 comprises 13 residues. V gave up 11 bases and J gave up 5 bases, with 19 bases separating them. The germline V gene has CDR1 MGHDK and CDR2 SYGVNS. The CDR3 nucleotides read TGTGCCGCAGCGACAGAGTCGGGCCACGAGCAGTACTTC. Encoded protein: CAAATESGHEQYF.

V gene TRBV30 combines with J gene TRBJ1-2, with 7 bases lining up with TRBD1. The CDR3 extends over 15 amino acids. In germline, CDR1 is GTSNPN, CDR2 SVGIG (reference sequence). The ends lost 4 bases at V and 1 base at J; junction bases unmatched: 9. CDR3 protein: CAWKRTGGFNYGYTF. CDR3 nucleotide sequence: TGTGCCTGGAAGAGGACAGGCGGCTTTAACTATGGCTACACCTTC.

The V call is TRBV12-5, the J call TRBJ1-2; D unclear. Trimming shortened V by 5 bases and J by 7 bases, and 14 bases separated the two germline ends. The CDR3 length is 13 residues. Germline V gives CDR1 LGHNT, CDR2 FRNRAP. CDR3 sequence reads: CASGPAREGGYTF. CDR3 nucleotide sequence: TGTGCTAGTGGTCCGGCCCGGGAGGGTGGCTACACCTTC.

The J gene is TRBJ2-3, the V gene TRBV19; D is perhaps TRBD2 (6 bases). V was cut by 2 bases and J by 0 bases, with 15 bases left in between. CDR3 length: 17 amino acids. CDR1 and CDR2 (germline): LNHDA, SQIVND (reference sequence). The CDR3 reads CASSIRGLGISTDTQYF. As DNA, the CDR3 is TGTGCCAGTAGTATAAGGGGACTGGGGATTAGCACAGATACGCAGTATTTT.

The rearrangement links TRBV29-1 to TRBJ1-5, with D possibly being TRBD1 (6 bases). Germline values: CDR1 SQVTM, CDR2 ANQGSEA. The CDR3 consists of 13 residues. V was cut by 7 bases and J by 6 bases, with 16 bases left in between. The CDR3 region is CSASPGAAQPQHF. CDR3 DNA sequence: TGCAGCGCCTCCCCAGGGGCGGCTCAGCCCCAGCATTTT.

The CDR3 sequence: CSAISTGEAFF. CDR3 DNA: TGCAGTGCCATTTCAACCGGTGAAGCTTTCTTT. The J gene is TRBJ1-1, the V gene TRBV20-1; D is uncertain. With 6 bases removed from V and 7 bases from J, the gap between germline ends came to 12 bases. The length of the CDR3 is 11 residues. Germline values: CDR1 DFQATT, CDR2 SNEGSKA (reference sequence).

The DNA of the CDR3 is TGTGCCAGCAGCTTGGGACATTTCTCCTACGAGCAGTACTTC. Its protein product is CASSLGHFSYEQYF. V usage is TRBV9 and J usage is TRBJ2-7; TRBD1 is a possible D gene (6 bases). V lost 4 bases to trimming and J lost 0 bases, with 11 bases between them. CDR1 SGDLS and CDR2 YYNGEE come from the germline V gene. The CDR3 runs 14 residues.

CDR3 region: CASSLRFPGQGINEQFF. For the CDR3, the DNA is TGTGCCAGCAGCTTAAGGTTTCCGGGACAGGGGATCAATGAGCAGTTCTTC. J is TRBJ2-1 and V is TRBV7-2; 10 nucleotides agree with TRBD1. The germline gives CDR1 SGHTA, CDR2 FQGNSA. Trimming cost V 2 bases and J 6 bases; bases outside gene matches: 10. The CDR3 contains 17 residues.

The chain links TRBV29-1 to TRBJ1-1, with TRBD1 as a possible D gene (5 bases). Deletions cut 5 bases from V and 5 bases from J, with 18 bases between. In germline, CDR1 is SQVTM, CDR2 ANQGSEA. The CDR3 runs to 14 residues. The CDR3 bases are TGCAGCGTTTTGGCCGATGGGGCAGGGACTGAAGCTTTCTTT. Encoded protein: CSVLADGAGTEAFF.